The 25 T cell receptor beta chains listed next were all sequenced from one sample in a study of identical twins. TCRdb re-derived calls from the 5' RACE reads in MiXCR, one entry per CDR3 protein. The table has some 1,700,000 distinct CDR3 sequences, less than 35% seen once. The sequenced sample was cord blood. The source is a newborn girl in good health.

The rearrangement joins TRBV20-1 to TRBJ1-5, with 11 bases that match TRBD1. V was clipped by 0 bases and J by 0 bases; unmatched bases: 1. CDR3 length: 16 residues. The germline V gene has CDR1 DFQATT and CDR2 SNEGSKA (reference sequence). In DNA form, the CDR3 reads TGCAGTGCTAGAGAGGACAGGGGGCATAGCAATCAGCCCCAGCATTTT. Amino acids: CSAREDRGHSNQPQHF.

This clonotype has only a few counts. CDR3 protein: CASSQDLPGSAKNIQYF. DNA of the CDR3: TGTGCCAGCAGCCAAGATCTTCCGGGTTCGGCCAAAAACATTCAGTACTTC. The chain joins TRBV3-1 to TRBJ2-4; D uncertain. Per germline, CDR1 LGHDT and CDR2 YNNKEL (reference sequence). Deletions cut 0 bases from V and 1 base from J, with 13 bases between. This CDR3 is 17 amino acids long.

The J gene is TRBJ1-3, the V gene TRBV2; D call uncertain. Germline V CDR1 and CDR2: SNHLY, FYNNEI. This CDR3 has 14 residues. V was pared by 6 bases and J by 3 bases, with 12 bases between. The CDR3 DNA reads as TGTGCCAGCAGCCTGACACAGATTGGAAACACCATATATTTT. Amino acid sequence: CASSLTQIGNTIYF.

This clonotype appeared a few times. The V call is TRBV12-3 or TRBV12-4, the J call TRBJ2-3, with a tentative D call TRBD2 (6 bases). CDR3 length: 16 residues. V was pared by 6 bases and J by 1 base, with 17 bases between. Written as DNA, the CDR3 is TGTGCCAGCAGCACGGGACTCCTTGCCCGCACAGATACGCAGTATTTT. Residues: CASSTGLLARTDTQYF.

The chain joins TRBV11-2 to TRBJ2-1; 9 bases line up with TRBD2. V shed 0 bases, J shed 7 bases, and the junction held 7 bases outside the gene matches. Germline values: CDR1 SGHAT, CDR2 FQNNGV. This CDR3 has 16 residues. The CDR3 DNA sequence: TGTGCCAGCAGCTTAGATCCGGGACTAGCCTTAAATGAGCAGTTCTTC. Amino acid sequence: CASSLDPGLALNEQFF.

The chain recombines TRBV29-1 with TRBJ2-1, with 12 bases identical to TRBD2. Unmatched junction bases numbered 5, after V lost 7 bases and J lost 10 bases. The CDR3 covers 12 residues. Germline values: CDR1 SQVTM, CDR2 ANQGSEA. CDR3 nucleotides: TGCAGCGGGCTAGCGGGAGGGGGGGAGCAGTTCTTC. Its protein is CSGLAGGGEQFF.

The rearrangement uses TRBV25-1 and TRBJ1-1; a weak D match, TRBD1 (6 bases). The V and J ends lost 6 bases and 4 bases respectively, with 12 bases between them. Per the germline V gene, CDR1 is MGHDK and CDR2 is SYGVNS. This CDR3 is 13 amino acids long. CDR3 bases: TGTGCCAGCAGCCGGGGACACCCCACTGAAGCTTTCTTT. Translating gives CASSRGHPTEAFF.

This chain links TRBV2 with TRBJ1-5, with unresolved D. Germline V gene data show CDR1 as SNHLY and CDR2 as FYNNEI. CDR3 size: 13 residues. Trimming removed 3 bases from V and 4 bases from J, with 7 bases in between. The CDR3 spells CASSEEANQPQHF. Written as DNA, the CDR3 is TGTGCCAGCAGTGAGGAGGCAAATCAGCCCCAGCATTTT.

This clonotype was detected a few times. This sequence joins TRBV7-9 and TRBJ1-5; D is possibly TRBD1 (5 bases). Trimming pared 5 bases from V and 0 bases from J, leaving 11 bases between. This CDR3 spans 15 amino acids. Per the germline V gene, CDR1 is SEHNR and CDR2 is FQNEAQ (reference sequence). The CDR3: CASSEPGDSNQPQHF. Here the CDR3 DNA reads TGTGCCAGCAGCGAACCGGGGGATAGCAATCAGCCCCAGCATTTT.

This clonotype occurred a few times. The J gene is TRBJ1-6, the V gene TRBV7-9; maybe TRBD1 (6 bases). The CDR3 has 17 amino acids. Germline CDR1 and CDR2: SEHNR and FQNEAQ (reference sequence). V lost 4 bases to trimming and J lost 10 bases, with 23 bases between them. This chain's CDR3 is CASSYTTQGQAYSPLHF. CDR3 sequence (DNA): TGTGCCAGCAGCTATACAACCCAGGGGCAAGCTTACTCACCCCTCCACTTT.

This clonotype was observed a few times. Being one base from a much bigger clone, this may be a read error. The CDR3 region is CSASSGNEQYF. In DNA form, the CDR3 reads TGCAGTGCTTCCAGTGGGAATGAGCAGTACTTC. This rearrangement joins TRBV20-1 to TRBJ2-1; D gene uncertain. TRBJ2-7 matches the DNA end more closely, so the J call is doubtful. This CDR3 is built from 11 residues. In germline, CDR1 is DFQATT, CDR2 SNEGSKA (reference sequence).

This clonotype was counted only a few times. J is TRBJ2-1 and V is TRBV4-1; D is unclear. This CDR3 has 15 residues. The V and J ends lost 0 bases and 2 bases respectively, with 8 bases between them. In germline, CDR1 is MGHRA, CDR2 YSYEKL. The chain's CDR3 is CASSQDLRPYNEQFF. For the CDR3, the DNA is TGCGCCAGCAGCCAAGATCTTAGGCCCTACAATGAGCAGTTCTTC.

This chain joins TRBV28 and TRBJ1-1; possible D gene TRBD1, 5 bases. This CDR3 has 13 amino acids. V lost 5 bases, J lost 8 bases, and 15 bases lay in between. Germline loops: CDR1 MDHEN, CDR2 SYDVKM. The CDR3 loop is CASSQGGLREAFF. CDR3 coding DNA: TGTGCCAGCAGTCAGGGAGGGCTCAGGGAAGCTTTCTTT.

This clonotype was seen a few times. The V gene is TRBV3-1, the J gene TRBJ1-5, with 7 nucleotides matching TRBD1. This CDR3 has 14 residues. Looked up from germline, CDR1 is LGHDT and CDR2 is YNNKEL (reference sequence). Unmatched junction bases numbered 3, after V lost 6 bases and J lost 1 base. CDR3 nucleotides: TGTGCCAGCAGTATGACAGGGAGCAATCAGCCCCAGCATTTT. Amino acids: CASSMTGSNQPQHF.

The chain uses TRBV10-3 and TRBJ1-5, with a weak D call TRBD1 (6 bases). V was shortened by 3 bases and J by 1 base, with 13 bases between the two germline ends. Germline values: CDR1 ENHRY, CDR2 SYGVKD. The CDR3 length is 16 residues. The CDR3 DNA sequence: TGTGCCATCAGTGACGTGGGGGGGCAGAGCAATCAGCCCCAGCATTTT. Translation gives CAISDVGGQSNQPQHF.

CDR3 nucleotide sequence: TGTGCCAGCAGCTGGGGGAGGATAGGAGCTTTCTTT. This sequence encodes CASSWGRIGAFF. This sequence joins TRBV12-3 or TRBV12-4 and TRBJ1-1, with D perhaps matching TRBD1 (5 bases). With 6 bases removed from V and 10 bases from J, the gap between germline ends came to 15 bases. This CDR3 spans 12 amino acids.

The table lists this clonotype with many counts. The chain uses TRBV29-1 and TRBJ2-1; TRBD1 might be the D (6 bases). Trimming removed 3 bases from V and 4 bases from J, with 10 bases in between. CDR1 SQVTM and CDR2 ANQGSEA come from the germline V gene. The CDR3 has 13 amino acids. The CDR3 reads CSVDRGFYNEQFF. CDR3 nucleotides: TGCAGCGTTGACAGGGGTTTTTACAATGAGCAGTTCTTC.

This clonotype was picked up a small number of times. The genes are TRBV7-9 and TRBJ2-5; 7 positions match TRBD2. The DNA end lines up better with TRBJ2-7; the J call may be wrong. The CDR3 extends over 14 amino acids. Germline CDR1 reads SEHNR; CDR2 reads FQNEAQ (reference sequence). CDR3 nucleotides: TGTGCCAGCACCTCGGGGGGAGGGCGCTACGAGCAGTACTTC. Protein sequence: CASTSGGGRYEQYF.

The chain recombines TRBV28 with TRBJ2-7, with D perhaps given as TRBD1 or TRBD2 (5 bases each). This CDR3 contains 16 residues. Germline CDR1 MDHEN, CDR2 SYDVKM. With 1 base removed from V and 0 bases from J, the gap between germline ends came to 13 bases. CDR3 amino acids: CASSLFGTGSSYEQYF. The CDR3 DNA follows: TGTGCCAGCAGTTTATTTGGGACGGGGAGCTCCTACGAGCAGTACTTC.

The chain uses TRBV2 and TRBJ2-3; D perhaps matches TRBD2 (6 bases). This CDR3 spans 17 amino acids. The V and J ends lost 1 base and 2 bases respectively, with 16 bases between them. Germline lookup yields CDR1 SNHLY and CDR2 FYNNEI. The CDR3 coding sequence is TGTGCCAGCAGTGAAGTGCCTTGGGCGGGGACCACAGATACGCAGTATTTT. It encodes CASSEVPWAGTTDTQYF.

This clonotype was detected only a few times. CDR3 protein: CASSQGWDISDTQYF. The CDR3 bases are TGCGCCAGCAGCCAAGGTTGGGACATTTCAGATACGCAGTATTTT. The V call is TRBV4-1, the J call TRBJ2-3; perhaps TRBD1 as D (6 bases). CDR1 and CDR2 from the germline V gene are MGHRA and YSYEKL. The CDR3 sequence is 15 residues long. V was cut by 1 base and J by 4 bases, with 12 bases left in between.

For this clonotype: A single base separates this from a much larger clone, so it may be a read error. V is TRBV29-1 and J is TRBJ2-7; D remains unclear. The V end lost 1 base, the J end lost 7 bases, and 11 bases lay between the germline ends. The CDR3 consists of 12 residues. Germline V gives CDR1 SQVTM, CDR2 ANQGSEA. This CDR3 reads CSVEGHRDEQYF. The DNA for the CDR3 is TGCAGCGTTGAAGGGCATCGCGATGAGCAGTACTTC.

There are a few counts of this clonotype. J is TRBJ2-1 and V is TRBV4-2; D remains unclear. CDR1 and CDR2 from the germline V gene are LGHNA and YNFKEQ. This CDR3 has 16 residues. Trimming shortened V by 1 base and J by 8 bases, and 18 bases separated the two germline ends. CDR3 coding DNA: TGTGCCAGCAGCCAAGTTTATCTATCTGGTCACTATGAGCAGTTCTTC. Its translation: CASSQVYLSGHYEQFF.

This clonotype has a handful of counts. The J gene is TRBJ2-1, the V gene TRBV5-1; 7 nucleotides match TRBD1. Per the germline V gene, CDR1 is SGHRS and CDR2 is YFSETQ. Trimming at V came to 4 bases and at J to 4 bases, leaving 11 bases not matched to a gene. This CDR3 comprises 16 residues. The CDR3 region is CASSRGTGTAYNEQFF. In nucleotides, the CDR3 is TGCGCCAGCAGCCGCGGCACAGGGACAGCTTACAATGAGCAGTTCTTC.

This clonotype was seen more than once but under ten times. This chain links TRBV20-1 with TRBJ2-7; 12 bases are shared with TRBD1. The CDR3 loop spans 13 amino acids. Trimming at V came to 8 bases and at J to 6 bases, leaving 8 bases not matched to a gene. CDR1 is DFQATT and CDR2 is SNEGSKA in the germline V gene (reference sequence). The CDR3 spells CSPMGQGASEQYF. The DNA of the CDR3 is TGCAGTCCCATGGGACAGGGGGCTAGCGAGCAGTACTTC.